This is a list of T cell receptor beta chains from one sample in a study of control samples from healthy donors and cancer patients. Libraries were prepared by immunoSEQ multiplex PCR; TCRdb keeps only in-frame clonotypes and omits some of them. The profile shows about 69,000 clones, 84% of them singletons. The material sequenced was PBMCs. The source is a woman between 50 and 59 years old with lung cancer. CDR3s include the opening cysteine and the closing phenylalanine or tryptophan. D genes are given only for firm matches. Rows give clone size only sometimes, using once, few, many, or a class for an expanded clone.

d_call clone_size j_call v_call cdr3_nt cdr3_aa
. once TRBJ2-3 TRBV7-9 TGTGCCAGCAGCTCAGATACAGTGGATACGCAGTATTTT CASSSDTVDTQYF
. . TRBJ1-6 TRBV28 TGTGCCAGCAGTCAACTCGACCGGACCAGTCTCCACTTT CASSQLDRTSLHF
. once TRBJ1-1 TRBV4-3 TGCGCCAGCAGCCAAGGGACAGTTAACACTGAAGCTTTCTTT CASSQGTVNTEAFF
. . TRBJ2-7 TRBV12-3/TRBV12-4 TGTGCCAGCTCGGACGTGATTTACGAGCAGTACTTC CASSDVIYEQYF
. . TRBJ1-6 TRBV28 TGTGCCAGCAGTTTTAAGGGTCGGTCACCCCTCCACTTT CASSFKGRSPLHF
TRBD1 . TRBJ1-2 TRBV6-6 TGTGCCAGCAGTTTTAGGGACAGTGGCTACACCTTC CASSFRDSGYTF
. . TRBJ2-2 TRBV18 TGTGCCAGCTCACCATTGACAGATATAACCGGGGAGCTGTTTTTT CASSPLTDITGELFF
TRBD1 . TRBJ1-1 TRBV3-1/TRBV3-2 TGTGCCAGCAGATACCGGGACAGCACTGAAGCTTTCTTT CASRYRDSTEAFF
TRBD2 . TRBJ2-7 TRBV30 TGTGCCTGGAGCCCTAGCGGAGGCGAGCAGTACTTC CAWSPSGGEQYF
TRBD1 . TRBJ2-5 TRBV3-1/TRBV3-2 TGTGCCAGCAGCCAGACAGGGTTGGGAGAGACCCAGTACTTC CASSQTGLGETQYF
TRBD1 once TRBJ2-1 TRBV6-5 TGTGCCAGCAGGAACGGACAGGGGGGGTACAATGAGCAGTTCTTC CASRNGQGGYNEQFF
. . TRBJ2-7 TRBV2 TGTGCCAGCAGTGAAGGGGCAGGAAACACCTACGAGCAGTACTTC CASSEGAGNTYEQYF
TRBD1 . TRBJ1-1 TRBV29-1 TGCAGCGTTTCAGGGGGCTCTCAGGATGAAGCTTTCTTT CSVSGGSQDEAFF
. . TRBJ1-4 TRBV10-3 TGTGCCATCAGTGAGTCTGGAGGGGGACTTAATGAAAAACTGTTTTTT CAISESGGGLNEKLFF
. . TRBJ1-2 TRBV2 TGTGCCAGCAGGGGCAGGGACCACTATGGCTACACCTTC CASRGRDHYGYTF
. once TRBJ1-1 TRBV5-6 TGTGCCAGCAGCTCATCAAGGACGGGGAACACTGAAGCTTTCTTT CASSSSRTGNTEAFF
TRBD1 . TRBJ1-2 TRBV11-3 TGTGCCAGCAGCTCAGGGGGAGGCTACACCTTC CASSSGGGYTF
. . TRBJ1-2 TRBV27 TGTGCCAGCAGCTTAGGTCGACCTTGGGGGGCGCATGGCTACACCTTC CASSLGRPWGAHGYTF
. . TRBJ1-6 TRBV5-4 TGTGCCAGCAGCGCCGGACAAATCAATTCACCCCTCCACTTT CASSAGQINSPLHF
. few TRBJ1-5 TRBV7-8 TGTGCCAGCAGCCCCCAAGCCGGTTATCAGCCCCAGCATTTT CASSPQAGYQPQHF
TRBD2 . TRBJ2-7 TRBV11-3 TGTGCCAGCAGCTTAGTAGCGGGGGCCTCCTACGAGCAGTACTTC CASSLVAGASYEQYF
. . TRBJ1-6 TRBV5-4 TGTGCCAGCAGCATTGACAGTAATTCACCCCTCCACTTT CASSIDSNSPLHF
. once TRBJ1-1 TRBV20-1 TGCAGTGCACAACAGGGTCGGGAAGCTTTCTTT CSAQQGREAFF
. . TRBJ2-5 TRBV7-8 TGTGCCAGCAGCTCCCGGTCAGCGGGCGGAGGAGAGACCCAGTACTTC CASSSRSAGGGETQYF
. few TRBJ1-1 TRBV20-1 TGCAGTGCTGACAGGAACACTGAAGCTTTCTTT CSADRNTEAFF
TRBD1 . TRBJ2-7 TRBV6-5 TGTGCCAGCAGATATGGGACAGCCTACGAGCAGTACTTC CASRYGTAYEQYF
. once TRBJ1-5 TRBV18 TGTGCCAGCTCACCCTATAGACTAGACAATCAGCCCCAGCATTTT CASSPYRLDNQPQHF
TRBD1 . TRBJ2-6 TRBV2 TGTGCCAGCAGTGAAGAGACAGGGGGCTCTGGGGCCAACGTCCTGACTTTC CASSEETGGSGANVLTF
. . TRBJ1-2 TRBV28 TGTGCCAGCAAATCGGAAGCAGTCACAACTTATGGCTACACCTTC CASKSEAVTTYGYTF
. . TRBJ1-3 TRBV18 TGTGCCAGCTCACCCCCGACAGTGCTCTCTGGAAACACCATATATTTT CASSPPTVLSGNTIYF
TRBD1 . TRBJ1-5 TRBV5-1 TGCGCCAGCAGCTTGGAGGGACAGCAAAATCAGCCCCAGCATTTT CASSLEGQQNQPQHF